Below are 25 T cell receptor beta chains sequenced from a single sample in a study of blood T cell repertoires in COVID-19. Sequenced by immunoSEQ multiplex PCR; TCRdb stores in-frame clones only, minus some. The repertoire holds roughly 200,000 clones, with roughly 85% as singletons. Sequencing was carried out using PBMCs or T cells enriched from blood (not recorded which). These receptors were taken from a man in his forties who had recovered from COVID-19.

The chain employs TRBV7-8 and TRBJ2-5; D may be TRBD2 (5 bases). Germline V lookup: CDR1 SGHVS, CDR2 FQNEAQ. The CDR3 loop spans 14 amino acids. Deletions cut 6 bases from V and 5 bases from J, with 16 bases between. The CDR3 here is CASRSGITGETQYF. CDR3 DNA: TGTGCCAGCAGGTCCGGGATTACGGGGGAGACCCAGTACTTC.

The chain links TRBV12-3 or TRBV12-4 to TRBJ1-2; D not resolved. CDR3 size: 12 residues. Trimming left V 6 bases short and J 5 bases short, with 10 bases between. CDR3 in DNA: TGTGCCAGCAGATCCGTGACTTATGGCTACACCTTC. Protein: CASRSVTYGYTF.

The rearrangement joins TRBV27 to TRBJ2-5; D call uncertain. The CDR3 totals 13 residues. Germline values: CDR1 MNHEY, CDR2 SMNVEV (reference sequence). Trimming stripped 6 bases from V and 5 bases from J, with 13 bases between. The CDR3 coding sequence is TGTGCCAGCAGCCCTCTTTTATTCGAGACCCAGTACTTC. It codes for CASSPLLFETQYF.

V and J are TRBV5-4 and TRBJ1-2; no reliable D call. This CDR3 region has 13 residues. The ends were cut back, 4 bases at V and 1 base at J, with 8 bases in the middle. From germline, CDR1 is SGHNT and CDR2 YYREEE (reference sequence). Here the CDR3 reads CASSPTNNYGYTF. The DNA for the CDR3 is TGTGCCAGCAGCCCGACAAATAACTATGGCTACACCTTC.

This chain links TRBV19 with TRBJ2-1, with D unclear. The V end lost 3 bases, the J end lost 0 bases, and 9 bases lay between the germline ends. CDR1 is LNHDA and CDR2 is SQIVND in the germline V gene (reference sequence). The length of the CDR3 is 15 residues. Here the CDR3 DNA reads TGTGCCAGTAGTATGATGGCCCACTCCTACAATGAGCAGTTCTTC. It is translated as CASSMMAHSYNEQFF.

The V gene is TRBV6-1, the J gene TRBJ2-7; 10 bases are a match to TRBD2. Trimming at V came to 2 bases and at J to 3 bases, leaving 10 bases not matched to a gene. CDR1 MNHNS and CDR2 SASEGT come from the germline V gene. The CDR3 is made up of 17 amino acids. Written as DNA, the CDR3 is TGTGCCAGCAGTGAAAGGCTAGCGGGAGAGTTTTACTACGAGCAGTACTTC. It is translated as CASSERLAGEFYYEQYF.

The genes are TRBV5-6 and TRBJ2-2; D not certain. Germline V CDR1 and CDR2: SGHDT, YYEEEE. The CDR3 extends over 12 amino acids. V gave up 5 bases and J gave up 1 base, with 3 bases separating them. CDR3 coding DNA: TGTGCCAGCAGGAGGAACACCGGGGAGCTGTTTTTT. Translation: CASRRNTGELFF.

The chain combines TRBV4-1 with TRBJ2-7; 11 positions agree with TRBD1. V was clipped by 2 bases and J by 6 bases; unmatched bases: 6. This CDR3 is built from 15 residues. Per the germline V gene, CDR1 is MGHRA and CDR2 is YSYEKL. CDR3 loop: CASSQTPGQGGEQYF. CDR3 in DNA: TGCGCCAGCAGCCAAACACCGGGACAGGGGGGCGAGCAGTACTTC.

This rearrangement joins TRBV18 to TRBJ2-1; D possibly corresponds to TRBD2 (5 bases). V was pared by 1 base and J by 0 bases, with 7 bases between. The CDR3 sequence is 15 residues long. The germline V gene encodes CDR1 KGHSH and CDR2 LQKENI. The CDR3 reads CASSPRRGSYNEQFF. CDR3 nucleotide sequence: TGTGCCAGCTCACCACGTCGGGGCTCCTACAATGAGCAGTTCTTC.

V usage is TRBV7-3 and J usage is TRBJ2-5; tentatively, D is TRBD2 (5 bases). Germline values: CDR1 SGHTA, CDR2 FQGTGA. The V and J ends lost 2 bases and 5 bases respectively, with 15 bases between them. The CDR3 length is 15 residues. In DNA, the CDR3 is TGTGCCAGCAGCTTATCCGGAGGTACCGGGGAGACCCAGTACTTC. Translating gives CASSLSGGTGETQYF.

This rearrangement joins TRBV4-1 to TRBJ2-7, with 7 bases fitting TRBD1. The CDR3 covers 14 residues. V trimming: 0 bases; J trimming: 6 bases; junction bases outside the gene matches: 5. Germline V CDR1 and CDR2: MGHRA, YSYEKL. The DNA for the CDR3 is TGCGCCAGCAGCCAAGACAGGGGGACGGGCGAGCAGTACTTC. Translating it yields CASSQDRGTGEQYF.

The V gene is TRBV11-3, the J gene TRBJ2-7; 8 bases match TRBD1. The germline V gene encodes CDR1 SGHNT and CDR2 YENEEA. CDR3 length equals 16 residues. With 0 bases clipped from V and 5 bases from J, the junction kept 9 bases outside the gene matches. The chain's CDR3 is CASSLESGTGNHEQYF. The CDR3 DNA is TGTGCCAGCAGCTTAGAGTCGGGGACAGGTAACCACGAGCAGTACTTC.

CDR3 bases: TGTGCCAGCAGTGCCCGACAGGGTCCCGGGGAGCTGTTTTTT. The encoded protein is CASSARQGPGELFF. The gene calls are TRBV2 and TRBJ2-2; TRBD1 aligns across 7 bases. This CDR3 comprises 14 residues. J lost 6 bases, V lost 4 bases, and 5 bases had no gene match. Germline CDR1 SNHLY, CDR2 FYNNEI. The variable domain in full, completed from reference TRBV2 and TRBJ2-2, reads EPEVTQTPSHQVTQMGQEVILRCVPISNHLYFYWYRQILGQKVEFLVSFYNNEISEKSEIFDDQFSVERPDGSNFTLKIRSTKLEDSAMYFCASSARQGPGELFFGEGSRLTVL.

In DNA form, the CDR3 reads TGCGCCAGCAGCTTGGGTTGGGAGGGAGCCAAAAACATTCAGTACTTC. Amino acid sequence: CASSLGWEGAKNIQYF. This chain connects TRBV5-1 to TRBJ2-4, with 7 bases fitting TRBD2. The CDR3 spans 16 residues. CDR1 and CDR2 from the germline V gene are SGHRS and YFSETQ. The V segment lost 0 bases and the J segment 0 bases; nucleotides outside the gene matches: 3.

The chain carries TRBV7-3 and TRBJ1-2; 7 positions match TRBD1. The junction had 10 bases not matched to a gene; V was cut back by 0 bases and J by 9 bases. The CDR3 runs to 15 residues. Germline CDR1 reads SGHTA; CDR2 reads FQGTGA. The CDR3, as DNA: TGTGCCAGCAGCTTAACGGGGACAGACGGGTCCAGCTACACCTTC. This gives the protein CASSLTGTDGSSYTF.

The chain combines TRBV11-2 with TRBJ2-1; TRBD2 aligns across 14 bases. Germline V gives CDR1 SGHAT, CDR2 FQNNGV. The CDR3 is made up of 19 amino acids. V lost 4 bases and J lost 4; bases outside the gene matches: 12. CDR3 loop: CASSSIYPGTSGGYNEQFF. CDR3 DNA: TGTGCCAGCAGCTCCATCTACCCAGGGACTAGCGGGGGATACAATGAGCAGTTCTTC.

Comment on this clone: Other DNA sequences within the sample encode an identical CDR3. The CDR3 is CASSVSGSPYNEQFF. In nucleotides, the CDR3 is TGTGCCAGCAGCGTAAGCGGGAGCCCCTACAATGAGCAGTTCTTC. The chain has TRBV9 and TRBJ2-1, with 8 bases fitting TRBD2. This CDR3 is built from 15 residues. After removal of 1 base from V and 2 bases from J, the junction contained 2 bases not matched to a gene. Germline CDR1 reads SGDLS; CDR2 reads YYNGEE.

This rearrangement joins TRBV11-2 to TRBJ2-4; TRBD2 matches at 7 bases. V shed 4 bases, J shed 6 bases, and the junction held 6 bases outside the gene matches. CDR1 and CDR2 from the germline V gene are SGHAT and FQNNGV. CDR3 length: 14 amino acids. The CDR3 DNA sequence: TGTGCCAGCAGCTCCCAGCGGGGCCTAAACATTCAGTACTTC. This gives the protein CASSSQRGLNIQYF.

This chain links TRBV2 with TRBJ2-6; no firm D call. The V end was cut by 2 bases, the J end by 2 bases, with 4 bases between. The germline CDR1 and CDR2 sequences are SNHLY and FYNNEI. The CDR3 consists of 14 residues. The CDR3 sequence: CASSEITGANVLTF. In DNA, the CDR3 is TGTGCCAGCAGTGAAATTACTGGGGCCAACGTCCTGACTTTC.

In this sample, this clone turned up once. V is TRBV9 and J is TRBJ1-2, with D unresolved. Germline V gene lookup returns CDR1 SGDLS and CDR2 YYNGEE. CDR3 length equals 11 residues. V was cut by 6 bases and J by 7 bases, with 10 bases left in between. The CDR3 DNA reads TGTGCCAGCACGGGTAGTCGTGGCTACACCTTC. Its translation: CASTGSRGYTF.

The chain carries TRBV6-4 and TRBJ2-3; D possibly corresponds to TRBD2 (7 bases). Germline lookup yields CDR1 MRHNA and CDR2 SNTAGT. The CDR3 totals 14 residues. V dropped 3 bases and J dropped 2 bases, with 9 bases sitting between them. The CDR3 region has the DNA TGTGCCAGCAGTGAGGGGGGGCCCACAGATACGCAGTATTTT. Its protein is CASSEGGPTDTQYF.

This CDR3 is CATSNRQEINEKLFF. The DNA for the CDR3 is TGTGCCACCAGCAACCGACAGGAGATTAATGAAAAACTGTTTTTT. The rearrangement joins TRBV15 to TRBJ1-4, with D possibly TRBD1 on 6 matching bases. Germline V gene data show CDR1 as LNHNV and CDR2 as YYDKDF (reference sequence). There are 15 residues in the CDR3. V lost 4 bases to trimming and J lost 4 bases, with 13 bases between them.

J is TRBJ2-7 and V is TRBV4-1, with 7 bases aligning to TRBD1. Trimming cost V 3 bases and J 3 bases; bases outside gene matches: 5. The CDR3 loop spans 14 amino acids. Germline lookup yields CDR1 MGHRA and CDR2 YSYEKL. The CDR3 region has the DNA TGCGCCAGCAGCCAGGGGGACAGTTACTACGAGCAGTACTTC. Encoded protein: CASSQGDSYYEQYF.

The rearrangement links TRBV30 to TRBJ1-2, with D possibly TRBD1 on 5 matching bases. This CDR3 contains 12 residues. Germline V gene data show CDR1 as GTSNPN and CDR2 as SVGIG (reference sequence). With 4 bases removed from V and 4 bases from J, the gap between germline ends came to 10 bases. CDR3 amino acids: CAWTETAYGYTF. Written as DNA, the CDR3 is TGTGCCTGGACTGAGACAGCCTATGGCTACACCTTC.

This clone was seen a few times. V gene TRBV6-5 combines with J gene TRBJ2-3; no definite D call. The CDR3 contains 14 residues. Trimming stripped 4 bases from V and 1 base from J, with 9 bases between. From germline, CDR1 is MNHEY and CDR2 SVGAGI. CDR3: CASSSGFRTDTQYF. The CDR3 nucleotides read TGTGCCAGCAGTTCTGGCTTTCGCACAGATACGCAGTATTTT.